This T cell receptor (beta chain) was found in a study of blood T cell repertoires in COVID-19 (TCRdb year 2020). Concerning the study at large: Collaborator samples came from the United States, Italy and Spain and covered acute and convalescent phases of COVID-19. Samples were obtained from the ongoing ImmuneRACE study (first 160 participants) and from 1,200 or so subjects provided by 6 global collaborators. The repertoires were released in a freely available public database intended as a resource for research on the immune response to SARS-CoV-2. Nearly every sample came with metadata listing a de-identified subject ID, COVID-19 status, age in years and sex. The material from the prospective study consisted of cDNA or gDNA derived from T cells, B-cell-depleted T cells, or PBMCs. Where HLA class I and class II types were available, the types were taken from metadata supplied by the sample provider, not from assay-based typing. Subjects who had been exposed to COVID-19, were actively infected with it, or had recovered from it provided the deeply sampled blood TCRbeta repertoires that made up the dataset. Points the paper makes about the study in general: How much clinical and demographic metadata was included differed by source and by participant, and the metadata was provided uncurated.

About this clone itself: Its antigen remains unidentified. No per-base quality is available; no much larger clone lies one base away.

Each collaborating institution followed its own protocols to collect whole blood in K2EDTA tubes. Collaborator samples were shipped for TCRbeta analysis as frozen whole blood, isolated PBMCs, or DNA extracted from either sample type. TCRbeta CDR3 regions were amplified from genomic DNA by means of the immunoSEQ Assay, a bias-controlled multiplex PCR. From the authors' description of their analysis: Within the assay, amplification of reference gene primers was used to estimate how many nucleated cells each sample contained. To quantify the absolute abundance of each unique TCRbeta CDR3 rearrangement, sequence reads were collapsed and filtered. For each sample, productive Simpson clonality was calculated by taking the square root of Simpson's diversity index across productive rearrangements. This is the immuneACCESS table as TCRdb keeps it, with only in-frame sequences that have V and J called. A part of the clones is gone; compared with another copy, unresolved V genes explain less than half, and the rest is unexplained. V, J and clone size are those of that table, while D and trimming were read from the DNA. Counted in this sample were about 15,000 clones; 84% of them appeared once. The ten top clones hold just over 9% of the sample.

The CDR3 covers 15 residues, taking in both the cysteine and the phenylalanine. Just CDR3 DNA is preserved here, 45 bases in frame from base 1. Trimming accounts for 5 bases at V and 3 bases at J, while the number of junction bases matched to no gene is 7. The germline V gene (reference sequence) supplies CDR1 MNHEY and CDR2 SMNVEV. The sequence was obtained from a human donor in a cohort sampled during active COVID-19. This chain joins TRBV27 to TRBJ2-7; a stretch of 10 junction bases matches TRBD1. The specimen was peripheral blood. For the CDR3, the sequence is CASSPRRDRGYEQYF. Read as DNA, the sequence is TGTGCCAGCAGTCCCCGCCGGGACAGGGGCTACGAGCAGTACTTC.